A selection of T cell receptor beta chains follows, all from one sample in a study of identical twins. TCRdb itself ran the 5' RACE reads through MiXCR, one entry per CDR3 protein. The profile covers hundreds of thousands of distinct CDR3 sequences, with roughly an eighth appearing a single time and under 2% taken by the ten largest. This same sample was also taken into another study, of yellow fever vaccine responses in identical twins.

Sequenced material: PBMCs. The origin of the receptors is a woman in her late teens or twenties in good health. CDR3s include the opening cysteine and the closing phenylalanine or tryptophan. The size field is filled for only some rows; it gives once, few, many or a size class.

few TRBJ2-2 TRBV5-1 CASRTGDTGELFF
many TRBJ2-1 TRBV20-1 CSATLPGLAGGRHNNEQFF
few TRBJ2-3 TRBV5-1 CASSLAQGADTQYF
NA TRBJ2-1 TRBV2 CASSERDRYNEQFF
NA TRBJ2-1 TRBV2 CANRGGSSYNEQFF
few TRBJ1-1 TRBV7-2 CASSSYGAGTEAFF
few TRBJ2-4 TRBV19 CASSIDGPDRAAKNIQYF
NA TRBJ2-5 TRBV10-3 CAISESGASQETQYF
few TRBJ2-3 TRBV5-1 CASSLPSGSGDTQYF
NA TRBJ2-1 TRBV5-1 CASSSLAGFTPSYNEQFF
many TRBJ1-6 TRBV21-1 CASREDRRPVFNSPLHF
NA TRBJ2-3 TRBV28 CASSLSGRVDTQYF
few TRBJ2-1 TRBV7-2 CASSSAGQTYNEQFF
many TRBJ1-2 TRBV7-8 CASSLGPTNYGYTF
NA TRBJ2-3 TRBV7-6 CASSLAPSGSTDTQYF
many TRBJ2-2 TRBV13 CASSLAGLTGELFF
NA TRBJ2-4 TRBV20-1 CSARDWGAENIQYF